The entry below gives a single T cell receptor (beta chain) sequence along with its context. No antigen is known for it. PCR amplification relied on 60 Vbeta primers (plus 13 Jbeta primers). Clones were read by immunoSEQ multiplex PCR, and TCRdb kept only the in-frame ones, dropping some. Seen here are 150,000 to 200,000 clones, around 75% observed once, and the top ten hold roughly 1.9%. This record comes from a study of cytomegalovirus exposure and HLA in healthy donors. Overall study context: The Caucasian-associated ancestry cluster contained 81% of the approximately 400 genotyped donors. Regarding the study as a whole: Researchers left out some V segments, among them TRBV6-2 and TRBV6-3, as indistinguishable. Upon later analysis, HLA-associated TCR beta chains proved more clonally expanded than other, equally common chains.

CDR3 length: 14 amino acids. The trim removed 5 bases at V and 4 bases at J, leaving 8 bases unmatched. Germline CDR1 is LNHDA and CDR2 is SQIVND (reference sequence). J is TRBJ2-7 and V is TRBV19; TRBD1 matches 7 bases. The sequencing sample was made of PBMCs. The source is a human donor in good health. The CDR3: CASSVQGTPYEQYF. The DNA of the CDR3 is TGTGCCAGTAGTGTACAGGGGACCCCTTACGAGCAGTACTTC.